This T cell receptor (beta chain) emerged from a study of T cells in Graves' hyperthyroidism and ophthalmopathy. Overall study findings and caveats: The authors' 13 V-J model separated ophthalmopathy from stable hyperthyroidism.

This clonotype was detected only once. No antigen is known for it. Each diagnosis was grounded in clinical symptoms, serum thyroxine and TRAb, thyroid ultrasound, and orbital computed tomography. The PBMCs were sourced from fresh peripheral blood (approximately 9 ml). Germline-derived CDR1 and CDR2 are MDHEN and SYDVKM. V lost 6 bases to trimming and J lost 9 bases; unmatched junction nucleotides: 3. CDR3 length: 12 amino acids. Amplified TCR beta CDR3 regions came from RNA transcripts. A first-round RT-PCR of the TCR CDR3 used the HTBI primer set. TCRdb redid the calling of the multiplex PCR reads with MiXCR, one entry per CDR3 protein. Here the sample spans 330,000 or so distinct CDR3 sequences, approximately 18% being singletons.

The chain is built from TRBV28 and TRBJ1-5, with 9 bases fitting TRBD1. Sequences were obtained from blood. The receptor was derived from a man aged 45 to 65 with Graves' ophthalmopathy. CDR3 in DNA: TGTGCCAGCAGGGGGACAGGGAGGCCCCAGCATTTT. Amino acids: CASRGTGRPQHF.